This record covers a single TCR beta chain. What it recognizes is unknown. Produced via immunoSEQ multiplex PCR; TCRdb's table is partial and in-frame only. Among about 130,000 clones listed, roughly 82% were seen once. Regarding time point: peripheral blood 6 weeks after treatment start. This specimen belongs to a study of PD-L1 blockade in urothelial cancer. Study in general: Earlier, patients had received 0 to 3 chemotherapy regimens.

Germline lookup yields CDR1 MNHNS and CDR2 SASEGT. The CDR3 has 14 amino acids. Trimming cost V 1 base and J 8 bases, with 14 bases left between them. Study results and caveats: Tumor-associated clones in the blood of durable-benefit patients grew more at 3 weeks.

The source was PBMCs, collected around atezolizumab (anti-PD-L1) treatment. This sequence originates from a man aged 50-59 years with urothelial cancer. J is TRBJ1-2 and V is TRBV6-1, with a tentative D call TRBD1 (5 bases). The CDR3, as DNA: TGTGCCAGCAGTGAAGGGGCAGGGTACGAAGGCTACACCTTC. This sequence encodes CASSEGAGYEGYTF.